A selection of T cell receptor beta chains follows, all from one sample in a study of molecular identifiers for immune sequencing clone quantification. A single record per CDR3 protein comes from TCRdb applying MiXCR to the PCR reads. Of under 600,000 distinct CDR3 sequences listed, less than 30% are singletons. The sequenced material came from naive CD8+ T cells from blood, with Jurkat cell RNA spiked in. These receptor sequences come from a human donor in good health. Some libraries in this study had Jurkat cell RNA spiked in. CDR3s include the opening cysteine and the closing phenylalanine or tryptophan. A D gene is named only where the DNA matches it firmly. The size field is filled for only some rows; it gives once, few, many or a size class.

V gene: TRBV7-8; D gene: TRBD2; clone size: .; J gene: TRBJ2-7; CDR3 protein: CASSFPGHWTSGVYEQYF; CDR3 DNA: TGTGCCAGCAGCTTCCCGGGACATTGGACTAGCGGGGTCTACGAGCAGTACTTC
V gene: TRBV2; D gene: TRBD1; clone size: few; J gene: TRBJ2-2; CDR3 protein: CASGETGLSTGELFF; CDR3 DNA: TGTGCCAGCGGGGAGACAGGGCTTAGCACCGGGGAGCTGTTTTTT
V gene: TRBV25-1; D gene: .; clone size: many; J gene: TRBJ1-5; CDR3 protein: CASSPIGSNQPQHF; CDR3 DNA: TGTGCCAGCAGTCCGATCGGAAGCAATCAGCCCCAGCATTTT
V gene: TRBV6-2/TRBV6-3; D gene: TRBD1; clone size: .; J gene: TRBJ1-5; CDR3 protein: CASSYEVSGGENQPQHF; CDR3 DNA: TGTGCCAGCAGTTACGAGGTATCAGGGGGCGAGAATCAGCCCCAGCATTTT
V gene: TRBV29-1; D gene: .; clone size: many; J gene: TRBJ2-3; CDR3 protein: CSSDSDTDTQYF; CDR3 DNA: TGCAGCTCGGACAGCGACACAGATACGCAGTATTTT
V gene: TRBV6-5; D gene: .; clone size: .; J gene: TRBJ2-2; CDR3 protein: CASSPSDTGELVF; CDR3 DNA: TGTGCCAGCAGCCCCTCTGACACCGGGGAGCTGGTTTTT
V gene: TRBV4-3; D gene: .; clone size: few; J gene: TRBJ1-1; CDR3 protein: CASSQGARAFF; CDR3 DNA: TGCGCCAGCAGCCAAGGGGCCCGAGCTTTCTTT
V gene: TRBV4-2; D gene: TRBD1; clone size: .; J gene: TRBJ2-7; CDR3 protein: CASSQTRQGPYEQYF; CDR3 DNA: TGTGCCAGCAGCCAAACGAGACAGGGCCCCTACGAGCAGTACTTC
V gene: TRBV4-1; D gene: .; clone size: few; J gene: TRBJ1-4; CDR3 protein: CASSQEGRGNSEKLFF; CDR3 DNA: TGCGCCAGCAGCCAAGAGGGGAGGGGTAATAGTGAAAAACTGTTTTTT
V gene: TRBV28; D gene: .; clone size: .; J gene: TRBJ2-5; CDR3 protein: CASTLSRFTGRGETQYF; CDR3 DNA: TGTGCCAGCACCCTCTCCCGGTTTACAGGTCGAGGAGAGACCCAGTACTTC
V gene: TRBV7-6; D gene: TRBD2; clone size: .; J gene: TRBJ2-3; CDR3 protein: CASSAGVAGGTDTQYF; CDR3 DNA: TGTGCCAGCAGCGCGGGGGTAGCGGGAGGCACAGATACGCAGTATTTT
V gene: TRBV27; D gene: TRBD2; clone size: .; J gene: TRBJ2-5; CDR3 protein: CTSSLAGSGETQYF; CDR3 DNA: TGTACCAGCAGTTTAGCGGGGTCCGGAGAGACCCAGTACTTC
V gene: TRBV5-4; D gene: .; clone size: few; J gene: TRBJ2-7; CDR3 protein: CASSPTYEAPYEQYF; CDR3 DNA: TGTGCCAGCAGCCCGACATACGAAGCCCCCTACGAGCAGTACTTC
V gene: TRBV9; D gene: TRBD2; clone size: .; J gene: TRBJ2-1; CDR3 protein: CASSVAYGSSGGIEQFF; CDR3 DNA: TGTGCCAGCAGCGTAGCTTATGGATCTAGCGGGGGTATTGAGCAGTTCTTC
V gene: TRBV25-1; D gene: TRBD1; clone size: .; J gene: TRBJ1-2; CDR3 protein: CASTEGTGTLNYGYTF; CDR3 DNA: TGTGCCAGCACCGAGGGGACAGGAACCCTAAACTATGGCTACACCTTC
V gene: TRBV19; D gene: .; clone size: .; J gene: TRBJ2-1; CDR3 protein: CASSIDGWYNEQFF; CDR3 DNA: TGTGCCAGTAGTATAGACGGGTGGTACAATGAGCAGTTCTTC
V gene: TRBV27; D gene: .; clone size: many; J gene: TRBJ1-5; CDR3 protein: CASSLWGNQPQHF; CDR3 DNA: TGTGCCAGCAGCTTATGGGGGAATCAGCCCCAGCATTTT
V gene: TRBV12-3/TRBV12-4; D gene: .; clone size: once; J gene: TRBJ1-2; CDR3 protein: CASSLIYGAGIEGYTF; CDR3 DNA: TGTGCCAGCAGTTTAATCTATGGTGCCGGGATCGAGGGCTACACCTTC
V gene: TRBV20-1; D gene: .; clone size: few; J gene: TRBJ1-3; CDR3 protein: CSARDPAGNTIYF; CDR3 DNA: TGCAGTGCTAGAGATCCCGCTGGAAACACCATATATTTT
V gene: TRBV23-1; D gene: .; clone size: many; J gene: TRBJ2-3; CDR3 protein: CASSHLWEDTQYF; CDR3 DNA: TGCGCCAGCAGTCACCTTTGGGAGGATACGCAGTATTTT
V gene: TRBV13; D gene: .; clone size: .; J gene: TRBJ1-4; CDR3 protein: CASSLKGGANEKLFF; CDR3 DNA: TGTGCCAGCAGCTTGAAGGGGGGAGCTAATGAAAAACTGTTTTTT
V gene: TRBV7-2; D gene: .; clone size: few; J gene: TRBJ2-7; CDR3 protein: CASSLDLGYEQYF; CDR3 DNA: TGTGCCAGCAGCTTAGATTTGGGATACGAGCAGTACTTC
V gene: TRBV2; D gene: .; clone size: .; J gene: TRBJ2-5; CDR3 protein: CASGLGQNIQETQYF; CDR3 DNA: TGTGCCAGCGGGCTAGGACAGAATATTCAAGAGACCCAGTACTTC
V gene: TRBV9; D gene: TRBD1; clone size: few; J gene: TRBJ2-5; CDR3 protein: CASSGQGRIQETQYF; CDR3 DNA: TGTGCCAGCAGCGGACAGGGGCGTATACAAGAGACCCAGTACTTC
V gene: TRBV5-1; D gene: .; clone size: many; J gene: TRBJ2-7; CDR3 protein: CASSFGDSLTYEQYF; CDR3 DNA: TGCGCCAGCAGCTTTGGAGACAGTTTAACCTACGAGCAGTACTTC
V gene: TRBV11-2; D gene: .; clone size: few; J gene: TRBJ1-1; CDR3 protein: CAYKNDGNTEAFF; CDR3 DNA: TGTGCCTATAAAAACGACGGGAACACTGAAGCTTTCTTT
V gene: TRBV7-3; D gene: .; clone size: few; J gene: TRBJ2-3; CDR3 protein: CASSPGGRRTDTQYF; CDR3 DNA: TGTGCCAGCAGCCCCGGAGGGCGAAGGACAGATACGCAGTATTTT
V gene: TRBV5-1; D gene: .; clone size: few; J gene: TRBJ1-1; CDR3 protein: CASSLGGGYTEAFF; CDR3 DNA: TGCGCCAGCAGCTTGGGGGGAGGGTACACTGAAGCTTTCTTT
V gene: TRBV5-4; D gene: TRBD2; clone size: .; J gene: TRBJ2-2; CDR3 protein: CASSLAVLAGGPGELFF; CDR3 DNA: TGTGCCAGCAGCTTGGCAGTCCTAGCGGGAGGTCCCGGGGAGCTGTTTTTT